This T cell receptor beta chain was captured in a study of cytomegalovirus exposure and HLA in healthy donors (TCRdb year 2017). Regarding the study in general: According to a later analysis, one platform produced both the approximately 110 validation repertoires and the roughly 650 repertoires of the first cohort. The study aimed to test whether cataloging public T cell receptors could reveal signatures of past pathogen exposure. Along with the approximately 700-subject first cohort, a separate validation cohort of around 110 different subjects was used. The study combined high-throughput TCR immunosequencing, statistical association of individual TCRs with disease status, and machine learning to predict cytomegalovirus infection status. Paper-wide results and their limitations: The classifier was reported to diagnose cytomegalovirus status with high specificity and sensitivity in both the original and validation cohorts. A total of 164 TCR beta chains were listed by the study as associated with cytomegalovirus. In vitro tests confirmed that three of the cytomegalovirus-associated TCR beta chains recognize cytomegalovirus antigens. A later analysis found that TCRs clustered in the first cohort also tended to co-occur in the roughly 110 validation repertoires, with about 94% of cluster scores above 0. A later analysis had no HLA typing for the validation cohort, so co-occurrence there was scored across all 110 or so repertoires. Most TCR sequences were observed very rarely across donors, whereas some public TCRs were present in many individuals. According to the authors, the approach could potentially be generalized to other disease states and immunological phenotypes.

The library was prepared using the immunoSEQ multiplex PCR assay. Per the source publication's procedure: A statistical classification framework was developed to diagnose cytomegalovirus status using the catalog of TCR beta chain sequences. In TCRdb, the immuneACCESS table is reduced to in-frame sequences with V and J assigned. These tables do not hold every clone; where another copy was compared, an unresolved V gene accounts for under half, and the others remain unexplained. D and trimming were read from the DNA, whereas the V and J calls and clone size are those reported in that table. The sample table contains approximately 110,000 clones; only one count was recorded for around 94% of them. The ten largest clonotypes hold less than 1.5% of the sample. Trimming removed 4 bases from V and 1 base from J; the gene matches leave 3 bases unexplained. For CDR1 and CDR2, the germline V gene (reference sequence) lists SEHNR and FQNEAQ. The CDR3 spans 15 residues, from the cysteine through the phenylalanine. The only DNA kept is the CDR3, 45 bases in frame from the first base.

Donors formed part of the validation cohort, which comprised 120 or so subjects and was distinct from the first cohort of several hundred subjects. A remark on this clone: The target of this receptor is not known. Per-base qualities were not stored, and no clone one base away is much larger.

The V and J genes are TRBV7-9 and TRBJ2-7; 11 of the junction bases match TRBD2. This TCR was sampled from a woman aged 18-35 years in good health and CMV-seronegative. Sequences were obtained from PBMCs. For the CDR3, the sequence is CASSWGLADSYEQYF. Read as DNA, the sequence is TGTGCCAGCAGCTGGGGACTAGCGGATTCCTACGAGCAGTACTTC.